This TCR beta chain was obtained from a study of blood T cells in healthy people across ages. Study in general: In model experiments, template switching was able to capture about one barcoded beta molecule for every two T cells that were present.

Extractions gave at least 5 micrograms of total RNA per sample. Study-level results: TCR beta diversity was tightly associated with the proportion of naive T cells. Age advanced and TCR beta diversity per million T cells fell, roughly linearly.

Notes on this clonotype: The antigen is undetermined. One junction end disagrees with the germline gene, perhaps due to a read error.

Germline CDR1 SGHDN, CDR2 FVKESK. The CDR3 length is 13 residues. The authors ran a second PCR of 7 to 11 cycles using a sample-barcoded 5' primer and a J-beta primer mix. TCRdb itself ran the 5' RACE reads through MiXCR, one entry per CDR3 protein. The table records hundreds of thousands of distinct CDR3 sequences, around 40% of them present only once. Sequencing was carried out using blood. This TCR was sampled from a woman aged 55-70 years in good health. The rearrangement uses TRBV14 and TRBJ1-2; D remains unclear. The CDR3 region has the DNA TGTGTCAGCACCTCTGACGACTTTAGTGGCTACACCTTC. It specifies CVSTSDDFSGYTF.